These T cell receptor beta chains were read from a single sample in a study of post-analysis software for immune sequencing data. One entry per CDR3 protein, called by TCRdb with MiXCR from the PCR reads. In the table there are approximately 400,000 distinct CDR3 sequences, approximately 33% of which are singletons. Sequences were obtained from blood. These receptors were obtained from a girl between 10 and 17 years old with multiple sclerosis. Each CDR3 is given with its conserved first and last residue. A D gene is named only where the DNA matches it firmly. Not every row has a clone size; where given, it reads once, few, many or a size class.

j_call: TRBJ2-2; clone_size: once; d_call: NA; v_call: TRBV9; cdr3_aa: CASSLGLGARRSTGELFF; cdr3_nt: TGTGCCAGCAGCCTTGGGTTGGGGGCGCGTCGAAGCACCGGGGAGCTGTTTTTT
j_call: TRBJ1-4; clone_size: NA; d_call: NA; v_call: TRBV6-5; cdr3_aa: CASATDYSTNEKLFF; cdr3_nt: TGTGCCAGCGCAACGGATTACTCAACTAATGAAAAACTGTTTTTT
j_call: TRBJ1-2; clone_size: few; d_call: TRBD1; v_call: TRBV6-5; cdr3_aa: CASSYWSGTAYGYTF; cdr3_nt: TGTGCCAGCAGTTACTGGTCCGGGACAGCTTATGGCTACACCTTC
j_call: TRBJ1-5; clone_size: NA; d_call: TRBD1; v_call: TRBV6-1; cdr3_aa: CASSHTGGQPQHF; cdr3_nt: TGTGCCAGCAGTCATACAGGGGGGCAGCCCCAGCATTTT
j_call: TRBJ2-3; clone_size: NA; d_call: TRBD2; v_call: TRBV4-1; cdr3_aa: CASSPGLALATQYF; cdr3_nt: TGCGCCAGCAGCCCAGGACTAGCCCTTGCTACGCAGTATTTT
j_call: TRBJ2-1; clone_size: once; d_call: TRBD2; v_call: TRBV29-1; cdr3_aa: CSVEVGHASGAYNEQFF; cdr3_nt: TGCAGCGTTGAAGTTGGCCACGCTAGCGGGGCCTACAATGAGCAGTTCTTC
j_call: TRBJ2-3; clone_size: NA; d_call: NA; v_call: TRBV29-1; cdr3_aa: CSAPPPGAVSTDTQYF; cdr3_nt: TGCAGCGCTCCACCCCCTGGGGCGGTGAGCACAGATACGCAGTATTTT
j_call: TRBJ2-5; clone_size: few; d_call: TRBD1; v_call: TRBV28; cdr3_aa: CASRNHRGRLQETQYF; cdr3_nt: TGTGCCAGCAGGAATCACAGGGGCCGACTTCAAGAGACCCAGTACTTC
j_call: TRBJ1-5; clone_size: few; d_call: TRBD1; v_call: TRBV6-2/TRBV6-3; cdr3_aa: CASSRDRDLNQPQHF; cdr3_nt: TGTGCCAGCAGCCGTGACAGGGACCTCAATCAGCCCCAGCATTTT
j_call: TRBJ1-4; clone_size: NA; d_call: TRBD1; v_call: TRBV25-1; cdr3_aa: CASSLQGGDEKLFF; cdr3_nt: TGTGCCAGCAGTTTACAGGGGGGGGATGAAAAACTGTTTTTT
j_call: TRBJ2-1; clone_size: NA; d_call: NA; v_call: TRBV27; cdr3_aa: CAGSLSAGVMDEQFF; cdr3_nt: TGTGCCGGCAGTTTATCAGCAGGGGTGATGGATGAGCAGTTCTTC
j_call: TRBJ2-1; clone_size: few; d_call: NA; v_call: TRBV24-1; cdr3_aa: CATLPRDCSYNEQFF; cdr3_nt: TGTGCCACCCTCCCCCGGGACTGCTCCTACAATGAGCAGTTCTTC
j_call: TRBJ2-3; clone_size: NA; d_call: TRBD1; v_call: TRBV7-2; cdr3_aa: CASSLGSTNRDSFTDTQYF; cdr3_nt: TGTGCCAGCAGCCTTGGGAGTACCAACCGGGACAGTTTCACAGATACGCAGTATTTT
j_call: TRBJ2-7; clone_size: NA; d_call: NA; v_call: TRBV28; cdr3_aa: CASSFGRYEQYF; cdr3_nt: TGTGCCAGCAGTTTCGGCCGCTACGAGCAGTACTTC
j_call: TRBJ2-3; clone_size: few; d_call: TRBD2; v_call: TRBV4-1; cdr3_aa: CASSLPPDREGLDTQYF; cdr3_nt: TGCGCCAGCAGCCTACCCCCGGACCGGGAGGGGTTGGATACGCAGTATTTT
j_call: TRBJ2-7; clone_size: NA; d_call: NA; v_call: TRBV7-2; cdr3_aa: CASSLGPGNYEQYF; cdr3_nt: TGTGCCAGCAGCTTAGGCCCAGGGAACTACGAGCAGTACTTC
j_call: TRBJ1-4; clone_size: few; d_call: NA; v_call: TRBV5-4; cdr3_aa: CASSYRRGRFFTNEKLFF; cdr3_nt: TGTGCCAGCAGCTACCGCCGGGGGCGCTTCTTTACTAATGAAAAACTGTTTTTT
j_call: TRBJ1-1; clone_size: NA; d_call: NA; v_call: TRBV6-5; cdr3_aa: CASSYASWGLNTEAFF; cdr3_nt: TGCGCCAGCAGTTATGCTTCGTGGGGGTTGAACACTGAAGCTTTCTTT
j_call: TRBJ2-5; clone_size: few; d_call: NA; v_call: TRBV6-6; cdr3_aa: CASSYSDMRQYEQYF; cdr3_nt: TGTGCCAGCAGTTACTCGGACATGCGCCAGTATGAGCAGTACTTC
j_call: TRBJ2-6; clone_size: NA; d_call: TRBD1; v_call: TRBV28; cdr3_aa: CASSLRNPQGDSGANVLTF; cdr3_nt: TGTGCCAGCAGTTTAAGAAATCCACAGGGGGATTCTGGGGCCAACGTCCTGACTTTC
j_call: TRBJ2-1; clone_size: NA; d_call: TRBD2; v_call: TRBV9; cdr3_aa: CASSPRGGSSYNEQFF; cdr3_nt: TGTGCCAGCAGCCCGCGGGGGGGGAGCTCCTACAATGAGCAGTTCTTC
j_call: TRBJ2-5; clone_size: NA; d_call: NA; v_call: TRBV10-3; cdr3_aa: CAISPCPEETQYF; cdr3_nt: TGTGCCATCAGTCCCTGTCCAGAGGAGACCCAGTACTTC